This is a list of T cell receptor beta chains from one sample in a study of regulatory dendritic cells for organ transplantation. TCRdb's copy holds only in-frame clones and misses some; the assay was immunoSEQ multiplex PCR. The sample has 35,000 to 45,000 clones, under 95% seen once. The sample taken for sequencing was naive CD8+ T cells from blood. These receptors were collected from a human donor in good health. Each CDR3 is given with its conserved first and last residue. A D gene is named only where the DNA matches it firmly. Only some rows state a clone size, as once, few, many or a class for expanded clones.

clone_size d_call j_call v_call cdr3_nt cdr3_aa
- - TRBJ1-1 TRBV29-1 TGCAGCGGATGTAACAGGGCTCGCGGCACTGAAGCTTTCTTT CSGCNRARGTEAFF
- TRBD1 TRBJ2-7 TRBV7-2 TGTGCCAGCAGCTTCCCCGGACAGGGAGAATACGAGCAGTACTTC CASSFPGQGEYEQYF
- - TRBJ2-1 TRBV27 TGTGCCAGCAGAGCCCTTAGCAGCTCCTACAATGAGCAGTTCTTC CASRALSSSYNEQFF
- TRBD2 TRBJ2-1 TRBV11-1 TGTGCCAGCAGCTCGAGACTAGCGGGGAACAACAATGAGCAGTTCTTC CASSSRLAGNNNEQFF
- - TRBJ1-2 TRBV6-5 TGTGCCAGCAGCCCCGGGGTAGGGCTGGGCTACACCTTC CASSPGVGLGYTF
- - TRBJ1-4 TRBV6-6 TGTGCCAGCAGTAGCTATCCCCCAGCTCTCGATGAAAAACTGTTTTTT CASSSYPPALDEKLFF
- - TRBJ2-2 TRBV5-4 TGTGCCAGCAGCCCCGGGTCCGGGGAGCTGTTTTTT CASSPGSGELFF
- TRBD1 TRBJ2-7 TRBV28 TGTGCCAGCAGTCTCCAAGGGACAGGGGCGGCCGAGCAGTACTTC CASSLQGTGAAEQYF
- - TRBJ1-1 TRBV28 TGTGCCAGCAGTTTCGGACAGAACACTGAAGCTTTCTTT CASSFGQNTEAFF
- TRBD1 TRBJ2-3 TRBV15 TGTGCCACCAGCAGAACAGGGGCCGCAGATACGCAGTATTTT CATSRTGAADTQYF
- - TRBJ2-1 TRBV27 TGTGCCAGCAGTTTGGGCGGCTATGAGCAGTTCTTC CASSLGGYEQFF
- - TRBJ2-3 TRBV4-1 TGCGCCAGCAGCCAAGTAACTGGCGCAGATACGCAGTATTTT CASSQVTGADTQYF
- - TRBJ2-3 TRBV7-2 TGTGCCAGCAGCTTAGACGTGACGGCAGATACGCAGTATTTT CASSLDVTADTQYF
few - TRBJ1-3 TRBV7-9 TGTGCCTACCTTCTACCCAGCTCTGGAAACACCATATATTTT CAYLLPSSGNTIYF
- - TRBJ1-2 TRBV2 TGTGCCAGCAGTCGGGACAACCCCTATGGCTACACCTTC CASSRDNPYGYTF
- - TRBJ2-7 TRBV6-6 TGTGCCAGCAGTCTAGCGTCCTACGAGCAGTACTTC CASSLASYEQYF
- TRBD1 TRBJ1-2 TRBV13 TGTGCCAGCAGTTCGGGACAGGGTGGGGTCTATGGCTACACCTTC CASSSGQGGVYGYTF
- - TRBJ2-7 TRBV11-1 TGTGCCAGCAGCTTAGCGGAGGGGGTGGAGCAGTACTTC CASSLAEGVEQYF
- - TRBJ2-7 TRBV28 TGTGCCAGCAGTTTAACAGGGTTAACCTACGAGCAGTACTTC CASSLTGLTYEQYF
- TRBD2 TRBJ2-7 TRBV2 TGTGCCAGCACTTTTACTAGCGGGGGACCCTACGAGCAGTACTTC CASTFTSGGPYEQYF
few TRBD1 TRBJ2-2 TRBV2 TGTGCCAGCAGCGCAACAGGGGGCGAAAGGGAGCTGTTTTTT CASSATGGERELFF
- - TRBJ2-3 TRBV4-1 TGCGCCAGCAGCCAAGCCGCCCGGTCAGTAGATACGCAGTATTTT CASSQAARSVDTQYF
- - TRBJ1-4 TRBV28 TGTGCCAGCAGTTTATTGTGGAGTCAGGGGAATGAAAAACTGTTTTTT CASSLLWSQGNEKLFF
- TRBD2 TRBJ2-1 TRBV11-1 TGTGCCAGCAGCTTAGCTGACCCAGCGGGAGTTCAAAATGAGCAGTTCTTC CASSLADPAGVQNEQFF
- - TRBJ1-1 TRBV11-3 TGTGCCAGCATGCCCCCGATGAACACTGAAGCTTTCTTT CASMPPMNTEAFF
- - TRBJ1-1 TRBV14 TGTGCCAGCAGCCCTAGACCGGGGGTTGAAGCTTTCTTT CASSPRPGVEAFF
- - TRBJ2-7 TRBV7-9 TGTGCCAGCAGCCCACAGGGATATCCCTACGAGCAGTACTTC CASSPQGYPYEQYF
once - TRBJ1-4 TRBV30 TGTGCCTGGATGGGCCCGGGGGCGGATGAAAAACTGTTTTTT CAWMGPGADEKLFF
- - TRBJ2-1 TRBV6-5 TGTGCCAGCCAGGACATGAGCTCCTACAATGAGCAGTTCTTC CASQDMSSYNEQFF
- - TRBJ2-7 TRBV2 TGTGCCAGCTTCGGCGGTTCCTACGAGCAGTACTTC CASFGGSYEQYF
- - TRBJ2-1 TRBV27 TGTGCCAGCAGTTTTAACTCGGGACTCGCCCAGTTCTTC CASSFNSGLAQFF
- - TRBJ1-2 TRBV5-4 TGTGCCAGCAGCCAAGGCAGGGAGGATGGCTACACCTTC CASSQGREDGYTF
- - TRBJ2-7 TRBV10-3 TGTGCCATCAGTGAGTTTAGGCAGGAGCAGTACTTC CAISEFRQEQYF
- TRBD2 TRBJ2-3 TRBV11-2 TGTGCCAGCAGCACCATAAGAGAGCCAAGCGGGGTAGGCACAGATACGCAGTATTTT CASSTIREPSGVGTDTQYF
- - TRBJ1-6 TRBV15 TGTGCCACCAGCCACCGGGACTCACCCCTCCACTTT CATSHRDSPLHF
once - TRBJ1-1 TRBV4-3 TGCGCCAGCAGCCAAGTTTTGGATGGGAACACTGAAGCTTTCTTT CASSQVLDGNTEAFF
- TRBD2 TRBJ2-1 TRBV6-5 TGTGCCAGCGGAGTTATGGGACTAGTTTCTGAGCAGTTCTTC CASGVMGLVSEQFF
- TRBD2 TRBJ2-5 TRBV11-2 TGTGCCAGCAGCCGGGGGGGCGCGCCGTCAGAGACCCAGTACTTC CASSRGGAPSETQYF
- - TRBJ1-4 TRBV7-8 TGTGCCAGCAGCTTCTCCGGGATTGAAAAACTGTTTTTT CASSFSGIEKLFF
- TRBD2 TRBJ2-3 TRBV6-4 TGTGCCAGCAGCGCAGGGACTAGCGGCTTAAATACGCAGTATTTT CASSAGTSGLNTQYF
- - TRBJ2-7 TRBV4-3 TGCGCCAGCAGCCAAGATCTTGGTTACGAGCAGTACTTC CASSQDLGYEQYF
- - TRBJ2-1 TRBV11-2 TGTGCCAGCAGCTTAGCCGGGGGCAATGAGCAGTTCTTC CASSLAGGNEQFF
- - TRBJ2-3 TRBV7-9 TGTGCCAGCAGCTTAGCGATTGGACTCCCTGAGACAGATACGCAGTATTTT CASSLAIGLPETDTQYF
- TRBD2 TRBJ2-7 TRBV9 TGTGCCAGCAGCGTAGGGACTAGCGGGTCCTACGAGCAGTACTTC CASSVGTSGSYEQYF
- TRBD1 TRBJ2-7 TRBV7-8 TGTGCCAGCAGCTACCCCCCGGGGACAGGAACCTACGAGCAGTACTTC CASSYPPGTGTYEQYF
- - TRBJ2-7 TRBV11-3 TGTGCCAGCAGCCCGGGGGACAGCTCCTACGAGCAGTACTTC CASSPGDSSYEQYF
- - TRBJ2-1 TRBV28 TGTGCCAGCACGATCCCAGGGGCGGCGGAGCAGTTCTTC CASTIPGAAEQFF
- - TRBJ2-2 TRBV28 TGTGCCAGCAGTTTCCCAGGAGAGCTGTTTTTT CASSFPGELFF
- - TRBJ1-1 TRBV9 TGTGCCAGCAGCGTAGGCCGGTACATGAACACTGAAGCTTTCTTT CASSVGRYMNTEAFF
- TRBD2 TRBJ2-2 TRBV9 TGTGCCAGCAGCGGTAGCGGGGGGAACACCGGGGAGCTGTTTTTT CASSGSGGNTGELFF
- - TRBJ1-5 TRBV7-9 TGTGCCAGCAGCCCCGAGCGGGGGCCTAGCAATCAGCCCCAGCATTTT CASSPERGPSNQPQHF
- - TRBJ2-1 TRBV23-1 TGCGCCAGCAGTCAATCGGGGCGGGGGGACAGACGTAAACGAAATGAGCAGTTCTTC CASSQSGRGDRRKRNEQFF
- - TRBJ1-2 TRBV27 TGTGCCAGCAGTTTATCCTCCCTCTATGGCTACACCTTC CASSLSSLYGYTF
- TRBD1 TRBJ2-3 TRBV19 TGTGCCAGTAGTACCCCGACAGGGTTGGATGCAGATACGCAGTATTTT CASSTPTGLDADTQYF
- - TRBJ2-3 TRBV19 TGTGCCAGTAGCCCTTGGGGGCTTGGCACAGATACGCAGTATTTT CASSPWGLGTDTQYF
- TRBD2 TRBJ2-2 TRBV13 TGTGCCAGCAGTGAGGGACTAGCGGGCCCCTCCGGGGAGCTGTTTTTT CASSEGLAGPSGELFF
- - TRBJ1-1 TRBV6-5 TGTGCCAGCAGGTCAGGCGGCACTGAAGCTTTCTTT CASRSGGTEAFF
- - TRBJ2-1 TRBV28 TGTGCCAGCAGTCCAGGCCGGGGGCGAGTGGATGAGCAGTTCTTC CASSPGRGRVDEQFF